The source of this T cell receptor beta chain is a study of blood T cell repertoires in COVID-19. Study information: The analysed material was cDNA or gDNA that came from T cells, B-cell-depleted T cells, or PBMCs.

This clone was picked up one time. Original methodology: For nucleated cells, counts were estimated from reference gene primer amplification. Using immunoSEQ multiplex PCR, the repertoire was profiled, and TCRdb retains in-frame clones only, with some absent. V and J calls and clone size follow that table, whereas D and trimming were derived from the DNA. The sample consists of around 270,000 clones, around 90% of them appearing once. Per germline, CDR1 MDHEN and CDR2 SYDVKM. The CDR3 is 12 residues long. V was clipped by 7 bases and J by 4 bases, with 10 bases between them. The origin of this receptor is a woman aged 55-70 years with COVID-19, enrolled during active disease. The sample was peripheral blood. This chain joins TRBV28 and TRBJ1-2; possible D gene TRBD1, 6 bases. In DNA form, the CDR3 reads TGTGCCAGCAATCAGGGGACCTATGGCTACACCTTC. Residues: CASNQGTYGYTF.